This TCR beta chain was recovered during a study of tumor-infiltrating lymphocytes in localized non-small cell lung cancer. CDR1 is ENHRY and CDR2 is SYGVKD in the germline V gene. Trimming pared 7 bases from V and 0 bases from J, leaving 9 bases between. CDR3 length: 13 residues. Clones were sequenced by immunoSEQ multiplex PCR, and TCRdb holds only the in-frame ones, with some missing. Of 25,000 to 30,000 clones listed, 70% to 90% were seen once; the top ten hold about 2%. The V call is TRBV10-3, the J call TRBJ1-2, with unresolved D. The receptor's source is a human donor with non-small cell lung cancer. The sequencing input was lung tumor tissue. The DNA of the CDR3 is TGTGCCATCACCGCGACGGCTAACTATGGCTACACCTTC. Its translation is CAITATANYGYTF.